This T cell receptor (beta chain) was obtained from a study of T cells after yellow fever vaccination. CDR3 size: 14 residues. The ends were cut back, 2 bases at V and 7 bases at J, with 11 bases in the middle. From germline, CDR1 is KGHDR and CDR2 SFDVKD. TCRdb independently ran MiXCR on the 5' RACE reads; one entry per CDR3 protein. The top ten hold roughly 3% of the sample, which has 170,000 or so distinct CDR3 sequences, about 6% seen once. This clonotype has more than one count but fewer than ten. V is TRBV24-1 and J is TRBJ2-1; no definite D call. Sequenced material: CD4+ T cells sorted from PBMCs, taken on the day of the first yellow fever vaccination. This TCR derives from a man aged 18-30 years who received the YFV17D yellow fever vaccine. The CDR3 coding sequence is TGTGCCACCAGTGATTCCCCCCTAAGTAATGAGCAGTTCTTC. It yields the protein CATSDSPLSNEQFF.